This T cell receptor (beta chain) came from a study of regulatory T cells in long-lasting Graves disease. After removal of 5 bases from V and 7 bases from J, the junction contained 9 bases not matched to a gene. CDR1 is SGHAT and CDR2 is FQNNGV in the germline V gene. This CDR3 spans 15 amino acids. Time point indicated: newly diagnosed GD, antithyroid drugs for less than 3 months. Generation of the TCR library employed RNA extracted from PBMCs. The authors drew patients from an endocrinology department in Xi'an, China. With iRepertoire HTBI primers and Arm-PCR of CDR3 regions, TCR beta libraries were built. TCRdb used MiXCR to reprocess the multiplex PCR reads, holding one entry per CDR3 protein. The profile covers around 420,000 distinct CDR3 sequences, with about 15% appearing a single time and about 8.3% taken by the ten largest. The data were also submitted as part of a second study, on T cells in Graves' hyperthyroidism and ophthalmopathy. According to that study: Researchers defined stable Graves' hyperthyroidism as no ophthalmopathy progression within 18 months. Among thyroid clonotypes expanded above 0.001, most also appeared in blood.

The sample consisted of peripheral blood mononuclear cells (PBMCs), taken at new diagnosis, from a patient treated with antithyroid drugs. The origin of this receptor is a woman aged 40 to 50 with Graves disease. The rearrangement links TRBV11-2 to TRBJ2-5, with 11 nucleotides matching TRBD1. The CDR3 DNA sequence: TGTGCCAGCAGCAACCTTGGACAGGGGGCTTGGACCCAGTACTTC. Translating it yields CASSNLGQGAWTQYF. The full variable domain, with the rest looked up from reference TRBV11-2 and TRBJ2-5, is EAGVAQSPRYKIIEKRQSVAFWCNPISGHATLYWYQQILGQGPKLLIQFQNNGVVDDSQLPKDRFSAERLKGVDSTLKIQPAKLEDSAVYLCASSNLGQGAWTQYFGPGTRLLVL.